The 32 T cell receptor beta chains below all came from one sample that was sequenced in a study of blood T cell repertoires in COVID-19. This table comes from immunoSEQ multiplex PCR, and its TCRdb copy is limited to in-frame clones, with some not included. The sample consists of 180,000 or so clones, 86% of them appearing once. The sample taken for sequencing was peripheral blood. These TCRs come from a man between 18 and 35 years old with acute or convalescent COVID-19.

This chain connects TRBV6-2 or TRBV6-3 to TRBJ2-7; the D gene is possibly TRBD1 (6 bases). The CDR3 sequence is 15 residues long. Germline V gives CDR1 MNHEY, CDR2 SVGEGT. The V end lost 2 bases, the J end lost 3 bases, and 14 bases lay between the germline ends. Here the CDR3 DNA reads TGTGCCAGCAGTTACCCGCCGGACAGCCGCTACGAGCAGTACTTC. Translating gives CASSYPPDSRYEQYF.

The V gene is TRBV19, the J gene TRBJ1-6; 10 bases map to TRBD1. The CDR3 loop spans 17 amino acids. Unmatched junction bases numbered 3, after V lost 4 bases and J lost 0 bases. In germline, CDR1 is LNHDA, CDR2 SQIVND (reference sequence). CDR3 residues: CASSKRTGGSYNSPLHF. CDR3 sequence (DNA): TGTGCCAGTAGTAAGCGGACAGGGGGCTCCTATAATTCACCCCTCCACTTT.

This clone is a singleton in its sample. The chain combines TRBV19 with TRBJ2-2; D perhaps matches TRBD1 (6 bases). Germline V lookup: CDR1 LNHDA, CDR2 SQIVND (reference sequence). V lost 5 bases and J lost 4, with 14 bases in between. This CDR3 has 15 residues. CDR3 DNA sequence: TGTGCCAGTAGTTCACAGGGCTCGGTCACCGGGGAGCTGTTTTTT. Translating gives CASSSQGSVTGELFF.

The chain employs TRBV9 and TRBJ1-1, with 7 bases that match TRBD1. V shed 0 bases and J 5 bases; nucleotides not matched to a gene: 10. CDR3 length: 16 amino acids. The germline gives CDR1 SGDLS, CDR2 YYNGEE. CDR3 sequence (DNA): TGTGCCAGCAGCGTAGGTTCCCCAGGGGGTAGGACTGAAGCTTTCTTT. Translation: CASSVGSPGGRTEAFF.

The rearrangement links TRBV11-2 to TRBJ2-3, with 11 nucleotides matching TRBD2. V lost 4 bases and J lost 1; bases outside the gene matches: 4. This CDR3 spans 16 amino acids. Germline lookup yields CDR1 SGHAT and CDR2 FQNNGV. CDR3 coding DNA: TGTGCCAGCAGCTACCAGGGACTAGCGGGCACAGATACGCAGTATTTT. Residues: CASSYQGLAGTDTQYF.

V gene TRBV5-5 combines with J gene TRBJ2-3; 11 bases agree with TRBD2. Germline V gives CDR1 SGHKS, CDR2 YYEKEE (reference sequence). V dropped 2 bases and J dropped 6; count of bases not matched to a gene: 2. The CDR3 has 14 residues. The CDR3 sequence: CASSFSGGADTQYF. The CDR3 region has the DNA TGTGCCAGCAGCTTTAGCGGGGGGGCTGATACGCAGTATTTT.

CDR3: CASSEFWGANQPQHF. CDR3 DNA: TGTGCCAGCAGTGAATTTTGGGGAGCTAATCAGCCCCAGCATTTT. The V and J genes are TRBV6-1 and TRBJ1-5; D uncertain. V shed 2 bases and J shed 4 bases, with 12 bases lying between them. CDR3 length equals 15 residues. Germline CDR1 MNHNS, CDR2 SASEGT.

Here the CDR3 DNA reads TGTGCCAGCAGCCCCCAGAATTCACCCCTCCACTTT. Residues: CASSPQNSPLHF. The chain carries TRBV27 and TRBJ1-6, with D hard to call. CDR1 and CDR2 (germline): MNHEY, SMNVEV (reference sequence). The CDR3 extends over 12 amino acids. The ends were cut back, 6 bases at V and 7 bases at J, with 7 bases in the middle.

This clone has just a few counts. The chain is built from TRBV5-1 and TRBJ2-2; 13 nucleotides match TRBD2. CDR1 is SGHRS and CDR2 is YFSETQ in the germline V gene. This CDR3 has 16 amino acids. After removal of 3 bases from V and 7 bases from J, the junction contained 6 bases not matched to a gene. The CDR3 spells CASSSKTSGGIGELFF. The CDR3 nucleotides are TGCGCCAGCAGCTCTAAGACTAGCGGGGGGATCGGGGAGCTGTTTTTT.

The chain has TRBV28 and TRBJ1-5, with 8 positions matching TRBD1. The CDR3 loop spans 15 amino acids. The germline CDR1 and CDR2 sequences are MDHEN and SYDVKM. Unmatched junction bases numbered 7, after V lost 7 bases and J lost 2 bases. This chain's CDR3 is CASTSPGQGNQPQHF. The DNA for the CDR3 is TGTGCCAGCACAAGCCCGGGACAGGGCAATCAGCCCCAGCATTTT.

The chain is built from TRBV11-2 and TRBJ2-3, with 11 bases lining up with TRBD1. There are 14 residues in the CDR3. J lost 8 bases, V lost 3 bases, and 4 bases had no gene match. CDR1 and CDR2 (germline): SGHAT, FQNNGV. CDR3 coding DNA: TGTGCCAGCAGCTTGGGACAGGGGGGCGTTACGCAGTATTTT. Translated: CASSLGQGGVTQYF.

To note about this clone: At one of its ends the junction is not consistent with the germline gene, which may arise from a read error. CDR3 residues: CASSQGRDVGRHF. The DNA of the CDR3 is TGTGCCAGCAGCCAAGGGCGGGACGTCGGACGGCACTTC. The chain employs TRBV3-1 (or the pseudogene TRBV3-2) and TRBJ2-7; perhaps TRBD2 as D (6 bases). This CDR3 has 13 residues. Germline V gene sequence: CDR1 LGHDT, CDR2 YNNKEL (reference sequence).

The gene calls are TRBV9 and TRBJ1-1; a weak D match, TRBD1 (6 bases). The CDR3 spans 15 residues. Per the germline V gene, CDR1 is SGDLS and CDR2 is YYNGEE. The V and J ends lost 2 bases and 7 bases respectively, with 18 bases between them. As DNA, the CDR3 is TGTGCCAGCAGCGTTTCACCCCAGGGGATAAATGAAGCTTTCTTT. Its protein product is CASSVSPQGINEAFF.

This chain connects TRBV6-5 to TRBJ2-7; D possibly corresponds to TRBD1 (6 bases). The CDR3 runs 12 residues. V shed 6 bases and J shed 3 bases, with 9 bases lying between them. Germline V gene data show CDR1 as MNHEY and CDR2 as SVGAGI. As DNA, the CDR3 is TGTGCCAGCAGGGGACAAAACTACGAGCAGTACTTC. Translated, it gives CASRGQNYEQYF.

This clone was found once. This sequence joins TRBV2 and TRBJ1-3; D gene ambiguous. Germline loops: CDR1 SNHLY, CDR2 FYNNEI. This CDR3 is 21 amino acids long. Trimming removed 6 bases at V and 15 bases at J, with 45 bases between. CDR3: CASRPVSITRTGYPHPYHPYF. DNA for the CDR3: TGTGCCAGCAGACCGGTTTCTATAACGCGGACGGGATATCCCCACCCATACCATCCATATTTT.

The CDR3 sequence is CASSEDWGPGNTIYF. CDR3 coding DNA: TGTGCCAGCAGTGAAGATTGGGGGCCTGGAAACACCATATATTTT. The rearrangement links TRBV6-1 to TRBJ1-3, with D perhaps matching TRBD1 (6 bases). This CDR3 contains 15 residues. Germline V gene data show CDR1 as MNHNS and CDR2 as SASEGT. V was pared by 1 base and J by 2 bases, with 9 bases between.

This chain links TRBV7-6 with TRBJ2-7, with TRBD2 identical over 9 bases. Per the germline V gene, CDR1 is SGHVS and CDR2 is FNYEAQ. The CDR3 length is 14 residues. Losses at the gene ends were 5 bases for V and 7 bases for J; bases not matched to a gene: 9. The CDR3 DNA reads TGTGCCAGCAGCCCTATGGGACTAGCCTTGGAGCAGTACTTC. Its protein is CASSPMGLALEQYF.

The CDR3 protein is CASSLPGTGELFF. DNA of the CDR3: TGTGCCAGCAGCTTGCCGGGGACCGGGGAGCTGTTTTTT. The genes are TRBV5-4 and TRBJ2-2; possibly TRBD2 for D (5 bases). Trimming pared 1 base from V and 5 bases from J, leaving 6 bases between. CDR1 and CDR2 (germline): SGHNT, YYREEE (reference sequence). CDR3 length: 13 residues.

The chain has TRBV18 and TRBJ2-1, with 9 bases identical to TRBD2. V lost 3 bases and J lost 0; bases outside the gene matches: 9. Germline CDR1 KGHSH, CDR2 LQKENI. This CDR3 region has 18 residues. CDR3 residues: CASSPGMRGGSSYNEQFF. In DNA, the CDR3 is TGTGCCAGCTCACCGGGTATGCGGGGGGGATCCTCCTACAATGAGCAGTTCTTC.

The rearrangement joins TRBV20-1 to TRBJ2-3, with 7 bases matching TRBD2. CDR1 DFQATT and CDR2 SNEGSKA come from the germline V gene (reference sequence). V was pared by 3 bases and J by 2 bases, with 5 bases of the junction left unmatched. The CDR3 is 14 residues long. This CDR3 is CSASLGGYTDTQYF. CDR3 in DNA: TGCAGTGCTAGTTTGGGGGGGTACACAGATACGCAGTATTTT.

This chain connects TRBV5-4 to TRBJ2-7, with D possibly being TRBD1 (6 bases). CDR1 and CDR2 from the germline V gene are SGHNT and YYREEE (reference sequence). The CDR3 spans 16 residues. With 4 bases removed from V and 2 bases from J, the gap between germline ends came to 19 bases. CDR3 sequence: CASSTATGLKTYEQYF. The CDR3 DNA follows: TGTGCCAGCAGCACGGCAACAGGGTTGAAAACCTACGAGCAGTACTTC.

V is TRBV23-1 and J is TRBJ1-5; 8 bases align to TRBD1. TRBV23-1 is designated an ORF whose function remains uncertain. Unmatched junction bases numbered 3, after V lost 2 bases and J lost 6 bases. CDR3 length equals 14 residues. CDR3 DNA sequence: TGCGCCAGCAGTCAAAGGCAGGGGGCTCAGCCCCAGCATTTT. Its protein product is CASSQRQGAQPQHF.

The CDR3 region is CAWGTSSDTQYF. The CDR3, as DNA: TGTGCCTGGGGGACTAGCTCAGATACGCAGTATTTT. The chain recombines TRBV30 with TRBJ2-3; 9 nucleotides align to TRBD2. The V segment lost 5 bases and the J segment 4 bases; nucleotides outside the gene matches: 1. There are 12 residues in the CDR3. CDR1 is GTSNPN and CDR2 is SVGIG in the germline V gene (reference sequence).

The V and J genes are TRBV5-1 and TRBJ2-7; no firm D call. The V gene lost 1 base and the J gene lost 0 bases, with 8 bases spanning the gap. The CDR3 sequence is 14 residues long. Germline-derived CDR1 and CDR2 are SGHRS and YFSETQ. The CDR3 loop reads CASSLTSSSYEQYF. DNA for the CDR3: TGCGCCAGCAGCTTGACGAGTAGCTCCTACGAGCAGTACTTC.

This chain links TRBV7-8 with TRBJ1-2; D unclear. CDR1 is SGHVS, CDR2 FQNEAQ, per germline. This CDR3 is 13 amino acids long. V lost 2 bases and J lost 0, with 4 bases in between. CDR3 nucleotides: TGTGCCAGCAGCTTAAACTCTAACTATGGCTACACCTTC. This sequence encodes CASSLNSNYGYTF.

This clone was seen only once. This rearrangement joins TRBV12-3 or TRBV12-4 to TRBJ1-5; TRBD1 aligns across 7 bases. The V segment lost 8 bases and the J segment 2 bases; nucleotides outside the gene matches: 3. The CDR3 length is 13 residues. The chain's CDR3 is CASEGTGNQPQHF. The CDR3, as DNA: TGTGCCAGCGAAGGGACAGGCAATCAGCCCCAGCATTTT.

The chain carries TRBV7-9 and TRBJ1-5; 11 bases line up with TRBD1. The CDR3 runs to 15 residues. J was trimmed by 4 bases and V by 4 bases; bases with no gene match: 3. CDR1 is SEHNR, CDR2 FQNEAQ, per germline (reference sequence). CDR3 sequence reads: CASSYGTGGNQPQHF. In DNA form, the CDR3 reads TGTGCCAGCAGCTACGGGACAGGGGGGAATCAGCCCCAGCATTTT.

The chain links TRBV5-1 to TRBJ2-7; 9 bases align to TRBD1. Germline CDR1 is SGHRS and CDR2 is YFSETQ. The CDR3 is made up of 14 amino acids. Unmatched junction bases numbered 6, after V lost 6 bases and J lost 2 bases. CDR3 sequence reads: CASKLDRGTYEQYV. The CDR3 coding sequence is TGCGCCAGCAAGCTGGACAGGGGAACCTACGAGCAGTACGTC.

This chain joins TRBV6-5 and TRBJ1-6; possibly TRBD1 for D (5 bases). There are 14 residues in the CDR3. The V gene's germline CDR1 is MNHEY and CDR2 SVGAGI. V gave up 7 bases and J gave up 8 bases, with 15 bases separating them. CDR3 nucleotides: TGTGCCAGCAATACCGACAGAGTAGATTCACCCCTCCACTTT. This gives the protein CASNTDRVDSPLHF.

V usage is TRBV27 and J usage is TRBJ2-2, with 8 bases identical to TRBD1. V shed 2 bases, J shed 5 bases, and the junction held 4 bases outside the gene matches. The CDR3 extends over 15 amino acids. Per the germline V gene, CDR1 is MNHEY and CDR2 is SMNVEV (reference sequence). CDR3 in DNA: TGTGCCAGCAGTTTACAGGGGGCGTTAACCGGGGAGCTGTTTTTT. Translating gives CASSLQGALTGELFF.

The gene calls are TRBV9 and TRBJ2-1; 7 positions agree with TRBD1. V was clipped by 0 bases and J by 1 base; unmatched bases: 1. CDR1 and CDR2 from the germline V gene are SGDLS and YYNGEE. The CDR3 runs to 15 residues. CDR3 DNA: TGTGCCAGCAGCGTAGCGACAGGGTCCTACAATGAGCAGTTCTTC. This sequence encodes CASSVATGSYNEQFF.

This chain uses TRBV5-6 with TRBJ1-2; D remains unclear. The germline CDR1 and CDR2 sequences are SGHDT and YYEEEE. The length of the CDR3 is 13 residues. V was shortened by 6 bases and J by 3 bases, with 12 bases between the two germline ends. CDR3 sequence: CASTGREDYGYTF. The CDR3 DNA sequence: TGTGCCAGCACCGGAAGGGAGGACTATGGCTACACCTTC. Using reference TRBV5-6 and TRBJ1-2 for the parts outside the CDR3, the full variable domain is DAGVTQSPTHLIKTRGQQVTLRCSPKSGHDTVSWYQQALGQGPQFIFQYYEEEERQRGNFPDRFSGHQFPNYSSELNVNALLLGDSALYLCASTGREDYGYTFGSGTRLTVV.